The next 11 T cell receptor beta chains were all read from a single sample in a study of blood T cell repertoires in COVID-19. TCRdb's copy holds only in-frame clones and misses some; the assay was immunoSEQ multiplex PCR. Here the sample spans more than 300,000 clones, around 87% being singletons. The sequenced sample was PBMCs or T cells enriched from blood (not recorded which). Receptors were obtained from a middle-aged man in a cohort exposed to, infected with or recovered from COVID-19 (not recorded which).

The rearrangement uses TRBV6-5 and TRBJ1-1, with D unclear. V lost 2 bases and J 7 bases, leaving 8 bases between the germline ends. Germline V gene data show CDR1 as MNHEY and CDR2 as SVGAGI. The CDR3 has 12 residues. The CDR3 DNA reads TGTGCCAGCAGTTACACCACCGGTGAAGCTTTCTTT. This translates into CASSYTTGEAFF.

A few counts support this clone. The chain carries TRBV19 and TRBJ2-1; TRBD2 might be the D (6 bases). V gave up 7 bases and J gave up 4 bases, with 14 bases separating them. Germline V gene data show CDR1 as LNHDA and CDR2 as SQIVND (reference sequence). This CDR3 is built from 14 residues. The DNA of the CDR3 is TGTGCCAGTAATGCCGGGAGAAGTTACAATGAGCAGTTCTTC. Protein sequence: CASNAGRSYNEQFF. Full variable domain (missing parts from reference TRBV19 and TRBJ2-1): DGGITQSPKYLFRKEGQNVTLSCEQNLNHDAMYWYRQDPGQGLRLIYYSQIVNDFQKGDIAEGYSVSREKKESFPLTVTSAQKNPTAFYLCASNAGRSYNEQFFGPGTRLTVL.

The chain carries TRBV27 and TRBJ2-7, with 8 nucleotides matching TRBD1. V dropped 3 bases and J dropped 6; count of bases not matched to a gene: 7. Germline V gives CDR1 MNHEY, CDR2 SMNVEV (reference sequence). This CDR3 has 14 amino acids. DNA for the CDR3: TGTGCCAGCAGTTTTTTGGACAGGGCATCCGAGCAGTACTTC. Its protein is CASSFLDRASEQYF.

V is TRBV25-1 and J is TRBJ1-6; a weak D match, TRBD1 (5 bases). The CDR3 has 16 amino acids. Germline lookup yields CDR1 MGHDK and CDR2 SYGVNS. V was pared by 6 bases and J by 7 bases, with 19 bases between. As DNA, the CDR3 is TGTGCCAGCAGATCCCTACAGGTATTGAGGAATTCACCCCTCCACTTT. Protein: CASRSLQVLRNSPLHF.

The rearrangement joins TRBV2 to TRBJ2-1; the D gene is possibly TRBD2 (6 bases). Germline CDR1 is SNHLY and CDR2 is FYNNEI. The V end lost 5 bases, the J end lost 5 bases, and 13 bases lay between the germline ends. CDR3 length: 14 residues. The CDR3 is CASSPGLSHNEQFF. The CDR3 DNA reads TGTGCCAGCAGTCCTGGACTAAGCCACAATGAGCAGTTCTTC.

The chain links TRBV18 to TRBJ1-2, with TRBD1 matching 7 bases. Germline trimming cut 1 base from V and 10 bases from J; bases unmatched to any gene: 12. Germline V CDR1 and CDR2: KGHSH, LQKENI. The length of the CDR3 is 15 residues. CDR3 residues: CASSPLDETGSDYTF. CDR3 DNA sequence: TGTGCCAGCTCACCACTGGATGAGACAGGGTCCGACTACACCTTC.

The chain couples TRBV7-2 to TRBJ1-2, with TRBD1 matching over 8 bases. The germline V gene has CDR1 SGHTA and CDR2 FQGNSA. V lost 1 base, J lost 9 bases, and 4 bases stayed unmatched. This CDR3 has 13 amino acids. The CDR3 region is CASSLGQGLRYTF. DNA for the CDR3: TGTGCCAGCAGCTTAGGACAGGGGTTGCGCTACACCTTC.

This sequence joins TRBV15 and TRBJ1-2; 8 positions match TRBD1. This CDR3 is built from 15 residues. With 1 base clipped from V and 3 bases from J, the junction kept 4 bases outside the gene matches. Germline V gene lookup returns CDR1 LNHNV and CDR2 YYDKDF (reference sequence). The CDR3 region is CATSRGGQGDYGYTF. CDR3 coding DNA: TGTGCCACCAGCAGAGGTGGACAGGGCGACTATGGCTACACCTTC.

The chain has TRBV18 and TRBJ2-7; 9 bases are a match to TRBD2. This CDR3 has 14 residues. Germline CDR1 is KGHSH and CDR2 is LQKENI. Germline trimming cut 4 bases from V and 7 bases from J; bases unmatched to any gene: 8. This CDR3 reads CASSLGLAKREQYF. The CDR3 DNA sequence: TGTGCCAGCTCACTGGGACTAGCAAAAAGGGAGCAGTACTTC. Full variable domain (missing parts from reference TRBV18 and TRBJ2-7): NAGVMQNPRHLVRRRGQEARLRCSPMKGHSHVYWYRQLPEEGLKFMVYLQKENIIDESGMPKERFSAEFPKEGPSILRIQQVVRGDSAAYFCASSLGLAKREQYFGPGTRLTVT.

The table lists this clone with a few counts. The gene calls are TRBV19 and TRBJ1-3, with D possibly matching TRBD1 (6 bases). Germline V lookup: CDR1 LNHDA, CDR2 SQIVND (reference sequence). The CDR3 runs to 15 residues. The ends were cut back, 1 base at V and 5 bases at J, with 12 bases in the middle. CDR3 nucleotide sequence: TGTGCCAGTAGTATAGGTTCCAGGGGACGAAACACCATATATTTT. Its protein product is CASSIGSRGRNTIYF.

The chain employs TRBV11-2 and TRBJ2-7; 9 nucleotides match TRBD1. V shed 1 base, J shed 7 bases, and the junction held 11 bases outside the gene matches. CDR1 and CDR2 from the germline V gene are SGHAT and FQNNGV. The CDR3 totals 16 residues. The CDR3 reads CASSLGGTGTTLEQYF. The CDR3 DNA follows: TGTGCCAGCAGCTTAGGTGGGACAGGGACTACGTTAGAGCAGTACTTC.